This entry describes one TCR beta chain. The germline V and J ends were trimmed by 1 base and 3 bases, with 10 bases remaining between them. The germline CDR1 and CDR2 sequences are SGHTA and FQGNSA. The CDR3 contains 15 residues. The data originate from a study of memory CD4+ T cells and cytomegalovirus serostatus. The assay was immunoSEQ multiplex PCR, and TCRdb's table has in-frame clones only and misses some. Of about 57,000 clones listed, around 85% are singletons. Single viable CD3+CD4+CD8-CD45RO+ cells were sorted as the memory CD4+ T cells. Positive selection with CD4 microbeads enriched total CD4+ T cells.

Sequenced input: memory CD4+ T cells from blood. The receptor was isolated from an adult in good health and CMV-seronegative. The chain carries TRBV7-2 and TRBJ2-1, with D possibly being TRBD2 (5 bases). CDR3 loop: CASSLVPGNYNEQFF. CDR3 DNA sequence: TGTGCCAGCAGCTTAGTTCCGGGGAACTACAATGAGCAGTTCTTC.